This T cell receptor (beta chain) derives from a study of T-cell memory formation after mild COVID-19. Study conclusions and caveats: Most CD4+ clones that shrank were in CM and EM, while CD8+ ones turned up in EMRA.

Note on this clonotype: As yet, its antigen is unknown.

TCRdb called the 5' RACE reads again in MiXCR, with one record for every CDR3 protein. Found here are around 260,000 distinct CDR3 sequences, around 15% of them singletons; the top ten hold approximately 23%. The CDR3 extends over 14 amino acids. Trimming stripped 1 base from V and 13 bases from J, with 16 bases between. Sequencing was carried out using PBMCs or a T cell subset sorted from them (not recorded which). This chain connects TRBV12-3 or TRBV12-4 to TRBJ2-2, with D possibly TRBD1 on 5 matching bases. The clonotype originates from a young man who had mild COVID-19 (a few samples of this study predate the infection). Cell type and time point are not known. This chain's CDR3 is CASSLGQGRVWLFF. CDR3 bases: TGTGCCAGCAGTTTAGGGCAGGGAAGGGTTTGGCTGTTTTTT.